These 30 T cell receptor beta chains originate from one sample sequenced in a study of control samples from healthy donors and cancer patients. The table came from immunoSEQ multiplex PCR; TCRdb's copy has only in-frame clones and leaves some out. The repertoire has some 79,000 clones, less than 90% of them found once; the top ten carry just under 4%. The sample consisted of blood. The receptors stem from a woman between 50 and 59 years old in good health.

The chain uses TRBV5-1 and TRBJ2-1; no definite D call. Trimming stripped 4 bases from V and 14 bases from J, with 16 bases between. Germline assignment: CDR1 SGHRS and CDR2 YFSETQ. This CDR3 is 12 amino acids long. The CDR3 DNA sequence: TGCGCCAGCAGCGCGGACCCACCCCTGAAGTTCTTC. It encodes CASSADPPLKFF.

V is TRBV30 and J is TRBJ2-3, with TRBD2 as a possible D gene (5 bases). The CDR3 consists of 14 residues. Trimming took off 6 bases at V and 7 bases at J, with 20 bases between the two ends. CDR1 GTSNPN and CDR2 SVGIG come from the germline V gene (reference sequence). The CDR3 sequence is CACSPPVRANTQYF. The CDR3 bases are TGTGCCTGCTCTCCTCCGGTGAGGGCAAATACGCAGTATTTT. The full variable domain, in which reference TRBV30 and TRBJ2-3 provide the parts outside the CDR3, is SQTIHQWPATLVQPVGSPLSLECTVEGTSNPNLYWYRQAAGRGLQLLFYSVGIGQISSEVPQNLSASRPQDRQFILSSKKLLLSDSGFYLCACSPPVRANTQYFGPGTRLTVL.

The chain couples TRBV15 to TRBJ1-5; D ambiguous. Per germline, CDR1 LNHNV and CDR2 YYDKDF (reference sequence). Between the trimmed V and J ends, which lost 1 base and 2 bases, there was a span of 12 bases. The CDR3 runs 16 residues. The CDR3 nucleotides are TGTGCCACCAGCAGAGTTGGGTCATCCCGCAATCAGCCCCAGCATTTT. As protein: CATSRVGSSRNQPQHF.

This sequence joins TRBV2 and TRBJ1-1; TRBD1 might be the D (5 bases). This CDR3 region has 14 residues. V gave up 10 bases and J gave up 5 bases, with 20 bases separating them. CDR1 and CDR2 from the germline V gene are SNHLY and FYNNEI. CDR3 loop: CANLGQGSKTEAFF. Here the CDR3 DNA reads TGTGCCAATTTGGGCCAGGGAAGTAAGACTGAAGCTTTCTTT.

V is TRBV29-1 and J is TRBJ2-7; D possibly corresponds to TRBD2 (6 bases). Trimming removed 4 bases from V and 3 bases from J, with 22 bases in between. The CDR3 runs to 16 residues. Germline loops: CDR1 SQVTM, CDR2 ANQGSEA. The CDR3 DNA reads TGCAGCGTTGGGGGTTTTGGGGGGAGTATCGTCTACGAGCAGTACTTC. Its translation: CSVGGFGGSIVYEQYF.

The V call is TRBV7-9, the J call TRBJ1-1, with TRBD1 identical over 7 bases. V shed 2 bases and J 3 bases; nucleotides not matched to a gene: 3. The CDR3 consists of 14 residues. Per germline, CDR1 SEHNR and CDR2 FQNEAQ (reference sequence). CDR3 in DNA: TGTGCCAGCAGCTTAATAACAGGGGACACTGAAGCTTTCTTT. It codes for CASSLITGDTEAFF.

This sequence joins TRBV28 and TRBJ1-2; tentative D call: TRBD1 (6 bases). The germline V gene encodes CDR1 MDHEN and CDR2 SYDVKM. The V gene lost 2 bases and the J gene lost 6 bases, with 16 bases spanning the gap. The CDR3 loop spans 15 amino acids. In DNA, the CDR3 is TGTGCCAGCAGTTTAATTGGCCGGACAGCGGATGGCTACACCTTC. This sequence encodes CASSLIGRTADGYTF.

The rearrangement uses TRBV4-2 and TRBJ2-7; no definite D call. The ends were cut back, 0 bases at V and 5 bases at J, with 5 bases in the middle. CDR3 length equals 12 residues. Germline values: CDR1 LGHNA, CDR2 YNFKEQ. The CDR3 is CASSQDTNEQYF. CDR3 DNA: TGTGCCAGCAGCCAAGATACCAACGAGCAGTACTTC.

The V gene is TRBV7-8, the J gene TRBJ1-5, with D possibly matching TRBD1 (6 bases). Per the germline V gene, CDR1 is SGHVS and CDR2 is FQNEAQ. The CDR3 runs 14 residues. The V end was cut by 6 bases, the J end by 3 bases, with 12 bases between. The CDR3 here is CASRLTGTNQPQHF. CDR3 nucleotides: TGTGCCAGCAGGCTGACAGGAACCAATCAGCCCCAGCATTTT.

This clone is a singleton in its sample. The chain uses TRBV14 and TRBJ1-1, with unresolved D. The V end was cut by 0 bases, the J end by 5 bases, with 13 bases between. Germline lookup yields CDR1 SGHDN and CDR2 FVKESK. This CDR3 is 15 amino acids long. This CDR3 is CASSQDTWRDTEAFF. The DNA for the CDR3 is TGTGCCAGCAGCCAAGACACCTGGCGCGATACTGAAGCTTTCTTT. Filled out from reference TRBV14 and TRBJ1-1, the complete variable domain reads EAGVTQFPSHSVIEKGQTVTLRCDPISGHDNLYWYRRVMGKEIKFLLHFVKESKQDESGMPNNRFLAERTGGTYSTLKVQPAELEDSGVYFCASSQDTWRDTEAFFGQGTRLTVV.

This chain joins TRBV5-1 and TRBJ2-1, with 16 bases that match TRBD2. The junction had 20 bases not matched to a gene; V was cut back by 3 bases and J by 11 bases. Germline CDR1 and CDR2: SGHRS and YFSETQ. The CDR3 totals 20 residues. CDR3 sequence (DNA): TGCGCCAGCAGCTCATCCTTGGGACTAGCGGGAGGGCCGGTTCGGCTAAAGCAGTTCTTC. This sequence encodes CASSSSLGLAGGPVRLKQFF.

V is TRBV27 and J is TRBJ1-5; TRBD1 is a possible D gene (5 bases). Germline V gene data show CDR1 as MNHEY and CDR2 as SMNVEV (reference sequence). The CDR3 is 14 residues long. V lost 5 bases and J lost 6, with 14 bases in between. The CDR3 nucleotides are TGTGCCAGCAGTGCTCAGGGAAGGGTTCAGCCCCAGCATTTT. This sequence encodes CASSAQGRVQPQHF.

The chain is built from TRBV21-1 and TRBJ2-2; TRBD2 is the table's D call and was not checked against the DNA. TRBV21-1 is annotated as a pseudogene. The CDR3 extends over 22 amino acids. CDR3 DNA sequence: TGTGCCAGCGCGACAGAGCAGCTCGCGGACTGGCGGGACGGAAGGGACACCGGGGAGCTGTTTTTT. Amino acids: CASATEQLADWRDGRDTGELFF.

The chain recombines TRBV24-1 with TRBJ1-2; 9 bases fit TRBD1. CDR3 length: 17 amino acids. Germline CDR1 and CDR2: KGHDR and SFDVKD. V gave up 4 bases and J gave up 7 bases; unmatched junction bases: 15. For the CDR3, the DNA is TGTGCCACCAGTGACGGTCCGGGACAGGGCGGGGACCCTGGCTACACCTTC. Translated: CATSDGPGQGGDPGYTF.

CDR3 in amino acids: CASSFMTSGGIDSPLHF. CDR3 DNA: TGTGCCAGCAGTTTCATGACCTCAGGGGGAATCGATTCACCCCTCCACTTT. The chain recombines TRBV28 with TRBJ1-6; 7 bases fit TRBD1. The CDR3 is 17 amino acids. V lost 3 bases, J lost 8 bases, and 13 bases stayed unmatched. CDR1 and CDR2 from the germline V gene are MDHEN and SYDVKM. Drawing the rest from reference TRBV28 and TRBJ1-6, the complete variable domain is DVKVTQSSRYLVKRTGEKVFLECVQDMDHENMFWYRQDPGLGLRLIYFSYDVKMKEKGDIPEGYSVSREKKERFSLILESASTNQTSMYLCASSFMTSGGIDSPLHFGNGTRLTVT.

The chain recombines TRBV7-8 with TRBJ1-5; 9 positions match TRBD1. V shed 5 bases, J shed 4 bases, and the junction held 6 bases outside the gene matches. The germline gives CDR1 SGHVS, CDR2 FQNEAQ. The CDR3 has 15 residues. The CDR3 coding sequence is TGTGCCAGCAGCCCAGCGGGACAGGGAAATCAGCCCCAGCATTTT. Protein sequence: CASSPAGQGNQPQHF.

This clone was seen a handful of times. The gene calls are TRBV6-5 and TRBJ2-1, with 9 bases identical to TRBD2. Trimming at V came to 5 bases and at J to 2 bases, leaving 4 bases not matched to a gene. Looked up from germline, CDR1 is MNHEY and CDR2 is SVGAGI. CDR3 size: 15 residues. The CDR3 DNA is TGTGCCAGCAGTCCTCTAGCGGGAACCTACAATGAGCAGTTCTTC. Its protein product is CASSPLAGTYNEQFF.

The chain employs TRBV3-1 (or the pseudogene TRBV3-2) and TRBJ1-1, with D tentatively TRBD1 (5 bases). The V gene lost 5 bases and the J gene lost 1 base, with 11 bases spanning the gap. Germline CDR1 is LGHDT and CDR2 is YNNKEL (reference sequence). CDR3 length: 14 amino acids. The DNA of the CDR3 is TGTGCCAGCAGCTATAATCAGGGGAACACTGAAGCTTTCTTT. This encodes CASSYNQGNTEAFF.

This chain connects TRBV6-5 to TRBJ1-1, with D uncertain. Germline V CDR1 and CDR2: MNHEY, SVGAGI. This CDR3 contains 14 residues. V was shortened by 6 bases and J by 4 bases, with 15 bases between the two germline ends. The CDR3 reads CASSQMGERTEAFF. The CDR3 DNA is TGTGCCAGCAGCCAAATGGGAGAGCGCACTGAAGCTTTCTTT.

This clone was detected only a few times. The chain is built from TRBV28 and TRBJ1-5, with D tentatively TRBD1 (5 bases). Germline V gives CDR1 MDHEN, CDR2 SYDVKM. Trimming removed 2 bases from V and 6 bases from J, with 5 bases in between. The CDR3 extends over 12 amino acids. The CDR3 reads CASSLRGQPQHF. The CDR3 region has the DNA TGTGCCAGCAGTTTAAGGGGTCAGCCCCAGCATTTT. Combining the CDR3 with reference TRBV28 and TRBJ1-5 gives the whole variable domain DVKVTQSSRYLVKRTGEKVFLECVQDMDHENMFWYRQDPGLGLRLIYFSYDVKMKEKGDIPEGYSVSREKKERFSLILESASTNQTSMYLCASSLRGQPQHFGDGTRLSIL.

The chain uses TRBV27 and TRBJ1-6; D is uncertain. CDR1 MNHEY and CDR2 SMNVEV come from the germline V gene (reference sequence). Trimming shortened V by 6 bases and J by 9 bases, and 18 bases separated the two germline ends. CDR3 length: 15 residues. CDR3 region: CASSSRPGHGSPLHF. CDR3 DNA: TGTGCCAGCAGCTCCCGCCCCGGTCACGGTTCACCCCTCCACTTT.

This chain's CDR3 is CASSYRAGGYGYTF. The DNA of the CDR3 is TGTGCCAGCAGTTATCGGGCTGGCGGCTATGGCTACACCTTC. The chain recombines TRBV6-2 or TRBV6-3 with TRBJ1-2, with D unclear. The CDR3 is 14 amino acids. CDR1 MNHEY and CDR2 SVGEGT come from the germline V gene. Trimming removed 3 bases at V and 4 bases at J, with 12 bases between.

The chain recombines TRBV9 with TRBJ1-1; D is perhaps TRBD1 (6 bases). The CDR3 spans 15 residues. Trimming took off 0 bases at V and 5 bases at J, with 14 bases between the two ends. Germline V gene sequence: CDR1 SGDLS, CDR2 YYNGEE. As DNA, the CDR3 is TGTGCCAGCAGCGTAGAAGGGCAGGGGTGGACTGAAGCTTTCTTT. Translating it yields CASSVEGQGWTEAFF. The whole variable domain, remainder taken from reference TRBV9 and TRBJ1-1, is DSGVTQTPKHLITATGQRVTLRCSPRSGDLSVYWYQQSLDQGLQFLIQYYNGEERAKGNILERFSAQQFPDLHSELNLSSLELGDSALYFCASSVEGQGWTEAFFGQGTRLTVV.

The rearrangement uses TRBV28 and TRBJ2-7; TRBD1 matches at 8 bases. The V segment lost 7 bases and the J segment 4 bases; nucleotides outside the gene matches: 9. CDR3 size: 14 residues. CDR1 MDHEN and CDR2 SYDVKM come from the germline V gene. DNA of the CDR3: TGTGCCAGCAATCCCCCCCAGGGGGCGTACGAGCAGTACTTC. It yields the protein CASNPPQGAYEQYF.

This chain connects TRBV28 to TRBJ2-7; 9 bases map to TRBD2. The length of the CDR3 is 15 residues. V shed 6 bases and J 3 bases; nucleotides not matched to a gene: 9. Germline V CDR1 and CDR2: MDHEN, SYDVKM. The CDR3 DNA is TGTGCCAGCAGATTGCTAGCGGGACGGATCTACGAGCAGTACTTC. Translated, it gives CASRLLAGRIYEQYF.

The chain carries TRBV6-2 or TRBV6-3 and TRBJ2-7; either TRBD1 or TRBD2 may supply D (5 bases each). V lost 0 bases and J 6 bases, leaving 15 bases between the germline ends. From germline, CDR1 is MNHEY and CDR2 SVGEGT. The CDR3 has 15 amino acids. This chain's CDR3 is CASSYSRGPEAEQYF. Here the CDR3 DNA reads TGTGCCAGCAGTTACTCGAGGGGACCTGAGGCCGAGCAGTACTTC.

This chain uses TRBV5-1 with TRBJ2-6, with 9 bases fitting TRBD1. The CDR3 totals 17 residues. Germline values: CDR1 SGHRS, CDR2 YFSETQ. Trimming removed 2 bases from V and 2 bases from J; junction bases left unmatched: 5. The CDR3 spells CASSLDRTGAGANVLTF. The CDR3 DNA sequence: TGCGCCAGCAGCTTAGACAGGACAGGGGCTGGGGCCAACGTCCTGACTTTC.

V usage is TRBV7-8 and J usage is TRBJ1-5; D uncertain. The CDR3 length is 18 residues. Trimming left V 5 bases short and J 9 bases short, with 29 bases between. Germline CDR1 and CDR2: SGHVS and FQNEAQ. CDR3: CASSPPDWDTYPYRPQHF. The CDR3 nucleotides read TGTGCCAGCAGCCCACCGGACTGGGATACTTACCCCTATAGGCCCCAGCATTTT.

The V and J genes are TRBV3-1 (or the pseudogene TRBV3-2) and TRBJ2-2, with TRBD2 identical over 8 bases. With 0 bases clipped from V and 1 base from J, the junction kept 1 base outside the gene matches. Germline CDR1 is LGHDT and CDR2 is YNNKEL (reference sequence). The CDR3 sequence is 16 residues long. CDR3 nucleotides: TGTGCCAGCAGCCAAGACCTAGCGGGGAACACCGGGGAGCTGTTTTTT. Its protein is CASSQDLAGNTGELFF.

The chain carries TRBV3-1 (or the pseudogene TRBV3-2) and TRBJ2-7; D tentatively reads TRBD1 or TRBD2 (5 bases each). This CDR3 region has 11 residues. Trimming shortened V by 6 bases and J by 11 bases, and 14 bases separated the two germline ends. Germline assignment: CDR1 LGHDT and CDR2 YNNKEL (reference sequence). CDR3 nucleotides: TGTGCCAGCAGGGGGACCGGAGCGAAGTACTTC. This sequence encodes CASRGTGAKYF.